This T cell receptor (beta chain) emerged from a study of blood T cell repertoires in COVID-19. Study background: The United States, Italy and Spain were the sources of the acute and convalescent COVID-19 samples. T cells, B-cell-depleted T cells, or PBMCs supplied cDNA or gDNA.

In the original workflow: By means of reference gene primer amplification, nucleated cell counts were estimated. The table came from immunoSEQ multiplex PCR; TCRdb's copy has only in-frame clones and leaves some out. The V and J calls and clone size come from that table; D and trimming were worked out from the DNA. The sample lists about 63,000 clones; roughly nine tenths were seen once. This CDR3 has 14 amino acids. Germline CDR1 SEHNR, CDR2 FQNEAQ (reference sequence). Germline trimming cut 4 bases from V and 5 bases from J; bases unmatched to any gene: 6. This chain connects TRBV7-9 to TRBJ2-5, with 8 bases fitting TRBD2. The sample was peripheral blood. This TCR derives from a woman aged 80 or over with acute or convalescent COVID-19. In DNA, the CDR3 is TGTGCCAGCAGCTCTGATCCGGGAGGGGAGACCCAGTACTTC. Its translation is CASSSDPGGETQYF.